This paragraph reports one TCR beta chain. Its antigen is still unknown. Base-call qualities are not available, and no considerably larger clone is one nucleotide away. The data derive from a study of response to subunit inactivated influenza vaccine (dated by TCRdb to about 2018). Context from the whole study: The study used deep quantitative T cell receptor repertoire profiling to track responses to a trivalent subunit inactivated influenza vaccine.

The germline V gene provides CDR1 SGHRS and CDR2 YFSETQ. Trimmed from V: 2 bases; trimmed from J: 7 bases; junction bases lacking a gene match: 3. The CDR3 has 14 amino acids, counting the end cysteine and phenylalanine. The DNA shown is the 42-base CDR3, in frame from base 1. Library method: RT-PCR. Instrument on record: Illumina HiSeq 2500. The public reads were reprocessed in TCRdb via fastp at Q25 and MiXCR, keeping in-frame beta chains. All rows with the same CDR3 protein become a single entry with the most common DNA and genes. The sample profile shows roughly 760,000 distinct CDR3 sequences; roughly 20% of them were found once. 9.5% to 13% of the sample goes to the ten largest clones. Beyond this particular receptor, the publication reports: The authors proposed that each seasonal influenza vaccination may bring in only a limited number of new T cells.

In this chain, TRBV5-1 is recombined with TRBJ1-2; 12 bases in between match TRBD1. The sequencing used PBMCs from blood, collected 5 to 6 days after vaccination. The source is a man aged 45-65 years who received an inactivated influenza vaccine. Donor details come from another sample of the same person, matched by shared clones. For the CDR3, the sequence is CASSFQGQGAGYTF. The sequenced DNA is TGCGCCAGCAGCTTCCAGGGACAGGGGGCTGGCTACACCTTC.